These T cell receptor beta chains were read from a single sample in a study of CXCR3-negative and CXCR3-positive naive CD8 T cells. TCRdb reanalyzed the 5' RACE reads and collapses them to one entry per CDR3 protein, without DNA. This listing includes some 150,000 distinct CDR3 sequences. Sequences were obtained from naive CXCR3+ CD8+ T cells from blood. These receptors all stem from a human donor in good health. Some clones in this sample may be carry-over from other donors' samples. Each CDR3 is given with its conserved first and last residue.

V	J	CDR3
TRBV5-4	TRBJ2-7	CASSLRGYDEQYF
TRBV29-1	TRBJ2-2	CSGLAGNTGELFF
TRBV12-3/TRBV12-4	TRBJ2-7	CASSRGTGTAYEQYF
TRBV7-9	TRBJ2-3	CASRHPTGAATQYF
TRBV7-9	TRBJ2-1	CASSLSRGTGGNNEQFF
TRBV19	TRBJ2-7	CASSIRDGTTYEQYF
TRBV11-2	TRBJ2-2	CASSLDQTVFTGELFF
TRBV4-3	TRBJ2-1	CASSQAGDNYNEQFF
TRBV4-1	TRBJ1-1	CASSWNTEAFF
TRBV20-1	TRBJ1-6	CSAREFPGSDNSPLHF
TRBV7-9	TRBJ2-1	CASSLRDRDYNEQFF
TRBV6-6	TRBJ2-3	CASTVRTGVADTQYF
TRBV27	TRBJ1-1	CASTTLEGNTEAFF
TRBV7-6	TRBJ1-4	CASILGPLTNEKLFF
TRBV4-1	TRBJ1-4	CASSPQNEEKLFF
TRBV7-6	TRBJ2-2	CASSPPKIDRVGTGELFF
TRBV11-3	TRBJ2-6	CASSHTVGSGANVLTF
TRBV20-1	TRBJ2-7	CSARVGYSAESGPIEIHEQYF
TRBV6-2/TRBV6-3	TRBJ2-5	CASKPGTSGKETQYF
TRBV12-5	TRBJ1-2	CASGLGTGRYGYTF
TRBV14	TRBJ2-1	CASSQWGDEQFF
TRBV7-2	TRBJ2-5	CASSLGLKKQETQYF
TRBV21-1	TRBJ1-2	CASSIPPGTGNGYTF
TRBV4-3	TRBJ2-7	CASSAVVAFPYEQYF
TRBV4-1	TRBJ2-5	CASSQDKGGTLGETQYF
TRBV11-2	TRBJ2-7	CASSLDRVSEQYF
TRBV12-3/TRBV12-4	TRBJ2-7	CASSSGLADNSYEQYF
TRBV18	TRBJ2-5	CASSPLTESQETQYF
TRBV12-3/TRBV12-4	TRBJ1-2	CASSYARSYGHTF
TRBV11-3	TRBJ2-2	CASSLVRGITGELFF
TRBV9	TRBJ1-5	CASSVGTMGHQHF
TRBV7-9	TRBJ2-5	CASSSNRDRRQETQYF
TRBV7-9	TRBJ1-1	CASSLSREAFF
TRBV12-3/TRBV12-4	TRBJ2-3	CASSLWGADTDTQYF
TRBV28	TRBJ2-7	CASRALGSSYEQYF
TRBV29-1	TRBJ2-5	CSVPWTRFEETQYF